This TCR beta chain is from a study of blood T cell repertoires in COVID-19 (dated by TCRdb to 2018 to 2021). Background on the whole study: Samples from collaborators originated in the United States, Italy and Spain and spanned both the acute and convalescent phases of COVID-19. The material from the prospective study consisted of cDNA or gDNA derived from T cells, B-cell-depleted T cells, or PBMCs. Sample metadata almost always included a de-identified subject ID, COVID-19 status, age in years and sex. The samples were drawn from two sources: the first 160 participants of the ongoing ImmuneRACE study, and over 950 subjects contributed by 6 global collaborators. Deeply sampled blood TCRbeta repertoires from subjects exposed to, actively infected with, or recovered from COVID-19 were included in the dataset. Where available, HLA class I and class II types were obtained from metadata supplied by the sample provider rather than from assay-based typing. The repertoires were made available in a free public database intended to serve as a resource for research on the immune response to SARS-CoV-2. The research as a whole found: The quantity of clinical and demographic metadata differed by source and by participant and was supplied without curation.

Participants in the prospective study were aged roughly 18 to 100 years, lived in about two dozen United States geographic areas, and enrolled through a virtual design. To assign participants to cohorts, the prospective study relied on clinical history that participants themselves reported in a screening survey and a study questionnaire. Exposed participants had been in contact with someone with a PCR-confirmed or clinician-diagnosed COVID-19 case within 2 weeks of study entry. Mobile phlebotomists in the prospective study collected whole blood, serum and a nasopharyngeal or oropharyngeal swab from every participant. Prospective study participants could optionally give additional blood draws and questionnaires over a roughly two-month period. Before DNA extraction, blood samples from the prospective study were shipped at room temperature or frozen. TCRbeta CDR3 regions were amplified from genomic DNA by means of the immunoSEQ Assay, a bias-controlled multiplex PCR. As for how the authors treated the data: Nucleated cell counts per sample were estimated from amplification of reference gene primers within the assay. Sequence reads were collapsed and filtered to measure the absolute abundance of every unique TCRbeta CDR3 rearrangement. For each sample, productive Simpson clonality was calculated by taking the square root of Simpson's diversity index across productive rearrangements. TCRdb carries this immuneACCESS record with in-frame sequences only. Its versions omit some clonotypes, under half of them owing to an unresolved V gene in the studies checked, with the rest unexplained. From that table come the V and J calls and clone size; the DNA was used to work out D and trimming. Within this sample are around 170,000 clones, with over 70% of them counted one time only. The ten largest clones represent approximately 15% of the sample.

Based on the germline V gene (reference sequence), the CDR1 and CDR2 sequences are LNHNV and YYDKDF. The CDR3, from cysteine to phenylalanine, totals 16 residues. The read is trimmed to its CDR3 DNA, 48 bases read in frame from base 1. Between the V and J ends, shortened by 4 bases and 3 bases respectively, the junction contains 18 bases. This clone was seen at least ten times. Its recognized antigen is unknown. No much larger clonotype is one base removed from it; base qualities were not supplied. The clonotype was recovered from a man aged 60 to 75 who had been exposed to COVID-19. This receptor chain uses TRBV15 and TRBJ1-1; the D region possibly corresponds to TRBD1 (6 bases align). Sequences were obtained from PBMCs or T cells enriched from blood (not recorded which). The nucleotide sequence is given as TGTGCCACCAGCACCCGACTGGTGGGGGCCGACACTGAAGCTTTCTTT. Its protein product is CATSTRLVGADTEAFF.